Each of the 30 T cell receptor beta chains below was sequenced from the same sample in a study of CD8 T cells in ankylosing spondylitis. Findings and limits, study-wide: A motif of several highly homologous TCR beta variants was seen as apparently characteristic of ankylosing spondylitis blood.

In TCRdb, the 5' RACE reads were re-called with MiXCR into one record per CDR3 protein. Of about 540,000 distinct CDR3 sequences in the sample, roughly 13% were seen once. The antigens for these receptors are not known. Sequencing was done on a sample of blood, either unsorted or a sorted T cell fraction (not recorded which). Receptor source: a male donor with ankylosing spondylitis.

The V and J genes are TRBV20-1 and TRBJ2-1, with TRBD2 matching over 9 bases. Germline V gene sequence: CDR1 DFQATT, CDR2 SNEGSKA (reference sequence). V dropped 8 bases and J dropped 10; count of bases not matched to a gene: 12. The CDR3 runs 13 residues. CDR3 loop: CSYGLAGKKEQFF. DNA of the CDR3: TGCAGTTATGGGCTAGCGGGAAAGAAGGAGCAGTTCTTC.

The gene calls are TRBV7-9 and TRBJ2-1; either TRBD1 or TRBD2 may fit D (5 bases each). The CDR3 has 16 amino acids. V was pared by 3 bases and J by 8 bases, with 20 bases between. The germline V gene encodes CDR1 SEHNR and CDR2 FQNEAQ (reference sequence). CDR3: CASSFGDGRGVDEQFF. CDR3 nucleotides: TGTGCCAGCAGCTTCGGAGACGGCCGAGGGGTAGATGAGCAGTTCTTC. The full variable domain, completed using reference TRBV7-9 and TRBJ2-1, is DTGVSQNPRHKITKRGQNVTFRCDPISEHNRLYWYRQTLGQGPEFLTYFQNEAQLEKSRLLSDRFSAERPKGSFSTLEIQRTEQGDSAMYLCASSFGDGRGVDEQFFGPGTRLTVL.

In this sample, this clonotype turned up many times. The junction differs from germline at one of its ends, possibly a read error. This rearrangement joins TRBV7-8 to TRBJ2-5; 12 bases match TRBD2. The CDR3 extends over 15 amino acids. CDR1 is SGHVS, CDR2 FQNEAQ, per germline. CDR3 sequence: CASTLGLAGKETQYF. The CDR3 nucleotides read TGTGCCAGCACCTTAGGACTAGCGGGAAAAGAGACCCAGTACTTC.

This clonotype was seen ten or more times. The rearrangement joins TRBV20-1 to TRBJ2-7; 8 nucleotides match TRBD2. CDR3 length: 13 residues. Per the germline V gene, CDR1 is DFQATT and CDR2 is SNEGSKA (reference sequence). V was pared by 6 bases and J by 6 bases, with 10 bases of the junction left unmatched. The CDR3 nucleotides are TGCAGTGCCCTAGCGGCGGGAGGAGGCGAGCAGTACTTC. The encoded protein is CSALAAGGGEQYF.

This clonotype has a handful of counts. The chain is built from TRBV15 and TRBJ2-2; unclear D gene. V dropped 1 base and J dropped 7 bases, with 7 bases sitting between them. The CDR3 runs to 13 residues. Germline V gene sequence: CDR1 LNHNV, CDR2 YYDKDF (reference sequence). CDR3 DNA: TGTGCCACCAGCAGAGCCCGGAACGGGGAGCTGTTTTTT. It translates to CATSRARNGELFF. The full variable domain, completed using reference TRBV15 and TRBJ2-2, is DAMVIQNPRYQVTQFGKPVTLSCSQTLNHNVMYWYQQKSSQAPKLLFHYYDKDFNNEADTPDNFQSRRPNTSFCFLDIRSPGLGDTAMYLCATSRARNGELFFGEGSRLTVL.

This clonotype was counted a few times. The chain couples TRBV14 to TRBJ2-2; 7 positions agree with TRBD1. V shed 3 bases, J shed 4 bases, and the junction held 11 bases outside the gene matches. The CDR3 has 17 amino acids. Germline V gene data show CDR1 as SGHDN and CDR2 as FVKESK. This CDR3 reads CASSHPTGRRSTGELFF. The CDR3 region has the DNA TGTGCCAGCAGCCACCCGACAGGGCGACGTAGCACCGGGGAGCTGTTTTTT.

The CDR3 coding sequence is TGTGCCACCAGCAGAGGGGGACTAGAGTTGACTGAGCAGTTCTTC. It translates to CATSRGGLELTEQFF. The chain combines TRBV15 with TRBJ2-1; 8 nucleotides agree with TRBD2. CDR1 LNHNV and CDR2 YYDKDF come from the germline V gene (reference sequence). V gave up 1 base and J gave up 9 bases; unmatched junction bases: 8. The CDR3 extends over 15 amino acids.

This clonotype occurred a few times. This chain connects TRBV5-1 to TRBJ1-4; D is undetermined. Looked up from germline, CDR1 is SGHRS and CDR2 is YFSETQ. Trimming left V 0 bases short and J 6 bases short, with 15 bases between. This CDR3 spans 16 amino acids. The CDR3 bases are TGCGCCAGCAGCTTGGCCGGACCCGCGGGTGATGAAAAACTGTTTTTT. Its translation: CASSLAGPAGDEKLFF.

This clonotype was recorded at least ten times. The V gene is TRBV2, the J gene TRBJ2-3, with D maybe TRBD2 (5 bases). The V gene lost 7 bases and the J gene lost 8 bases, with 16 bases spanning the gap. The CDR3 has 13 residues. Germline CDR1 SNHLY, CDR2 FYNNEI. CDR3 DNA: TGTGCCAGCATCGGGGATCCCTCCCCTACGCAGTATTTT. It yields the protein CASIGDPSPTQYF.

The rearrangement joins TRBV5-1 to TRBJ2-1, with 11 bases that match TRBD2. The germline gives CDR1 SGHRS, CDR2 YFSETQ. The CDR3 spans 19 residues. Losses at the gene ends were 0 bases for V and 3 bases for J; bases not matched to a gene: 11. CDR3 loop: CASSLDPSGRSSYYNEQFF. CDR3 DNA sequence: TGCGCCAGCAGCTTGGATCCTAGCGGGAGGTCCTCCTACTACAATGAGCAGTTCTTC.

The chain combines TRBV7-8 with TRBJ2-7; 8 bases line up with TRBD2. CDR1 SGHVS and CDR2 FQNEAQ come from the germline V gene. The CDR3 runs 15 residues. V shed 4 bases and J 0 bases; nucleotides not matched to a gene: 5. Here the CDR3 reads CASSSTSGFSYEQYV. The CDR3 DNA reads TGTGCCAGCAGCTCTACTAGCGGATTCTCCTACGAGCAGTACGTC.

V gene TRBV6-5 combines with J gene TRBJ1-1; TRBD1 matches 8 bases. Germline CDR1 and CDR2: MNHEY and SVGAGI. V shed 0 bases and J 4 bases; nucleotides not matched to a gene: 10. CDR3 length equals 17 residues. The DNA of the CDR3 is TGTGCCAGCAGTTACTCGTCGCAGGGGGCTGTGGGCACTGAAGCTTTCTTT. Amino acid sequence: CASSYSSQGAVGTEAFF.

The CDR3 nucleotides are TGTGCCAGCAGCTTAACTCCGGGGTGGGGCAATCAGCCCCAGCATTTT. Translation gives CASSLTPGWGNQPQHF. The chain couples TRBV7-2 to TRBJ1-5; D remains ambiguous. The V gene's germline CDR1 is SGHTA and CDR2 FQGNSA. The length of the CDR3 is 16 residues. V lost 2 bases and J lost 2, with 13 bases in between.

This clonotype was seen at least ten times. The chain links TRBV12-3 or TRBV12-4 to TRBJ1-1; the match to TRBD1 covers 8 bases. This CDR3 is built from 14 residues. Trimming took 1 base from V and 6 from J; bases not matched to a gene: 4. In DNA, the CDR3 is TGTGCCAGCAGTTTAGGGACAGGGAGGGCTGAAGCTTTCTTT. The encoded protein is CASSLGTGRAEAFF.

This rearrangement joins TRBV5-6 to TRBJ2-7; D remains unclear. In germline, CDR1 is SGHDT, CDR2 YYEEEE. CDR3 length: 14 residues. Trimming removed 1 base from V and 4 bases from J, with 12 bases in between. The CDR3 sequence: CASSLIRNSYEQYV. In DNA, the CDR3 is TGTGCCAGCAGCTTGATCAGGAATTCTTACGAGCAGTACGTC.

This chain uses TRBV7-8 with TRBJ1-3, with D possibly matching TRBD1 (5 bases). Germline loops: CDR1 SGHVS, CDR2 FQNEAQ. The CDR3 loop spans 16 amino acids. The V end lost 6 bases, the J end lost 0 bases, and 15 bases lay between the germline ends. In nucleotides, the CDR3 is TGTGCCAGCAGTATAGGGGTCCTTTTCTCTGGAAACACCATATATTTT. Translation: CASSIGVLFSGNTIYF.

The chain recombines TRBV9 with TRBJ2-1, with 9 nucleotides matching TRBD2. Trimming at V came to 5 bases and at J to 2 bases, leaving 8 bases not matched to a gene. The CDR3 length is 16 residues. The germline gives CDR1 SGDLS, CDR2 YYNGEE. The CDR3 coding sequence is TGTGCCAGCAGTCCCCCTAGCGGGAAGACCTACAATGAGCAGTTCTTC. This gives the protein CASSPPSGKTYNEQFF.

This clonotype was seen a few times. The rearrangement uses TRBV5-1 and TRBJ2-2; the D gene is possibly TRBD1 (6 bases). This CDR3 has 16 residues. CDR1 is SGHRS and CDR2 is YFSETQ in the germline V gene. The V and J ends lost 5 bases and 4 bases respectively, with 18 bases between them. The DNA for the CDR3 is TGCGCCAGCAGAATCAGCAGGGACAACCCCACCGGGGAGCTGTTTTTT. This gives the protein CASRISRDNPTGELFF. Together with reference TRBV5-1 and TRBJ2-2, the CDR3 gives the full variable domain: KAGVTQTPRYLIKTRGQQVTLSCSPISGHRSVSWYQQTPGQGLQFLFEYFSETQRNKGNFPGRFSGRQFSNSRSEMNVSTLELGDSALYLCASRISRDNPTGELFFGEGSRLTVL.

This clonotype has at least ten counts. The chain joins TRBV20-1 to TRBJ2-5, with D perhaps matching TRBD1 (7 bases). Trimming shortened V by 5 bases and J by 1 base, and 11 bases separated the two germline ends. This CDR3 has 13 amino acids. Germline CDR1 reads DFQATT; CDR2 reads SNEGSKA (reference sequence). This CDR3 is CSARGDSQETQYF. In DNA form, the CDR3 reads TGCAGTGCTCGCGGGGACAGCCAAGAGACCCAGTACTTC.

This clonotype appeared a few times. This sequence joins TRBV20-1 and TRBJ1-5; tentative D call: TRBD1 (5 bases). Per the germline V gene, CDR1 is DFQATT and CDR2 is SNEGSKA (reference sequence). The CDR3 extends over 15 amino acids. With 6 bases removed from V and 3 bases from J, the gap between germline ends came to 18 bases. The CDR3 sequence: CSACGGDQVNQPQHF. The CDR3 DNA reads TGCAGTGCCTGTGGGGGGGACCAAGTCAATCAGCCCCAGCATTTT.

This clonotype showed up many times. The V and J genes are TRBV12-3 or TRBV12-4 and TRBJ2-1, with D possibly being TRBD2 (5 bases). This CDR3 has 13 residues. Trimming pared 3 bases from V and 9 bases from J, leaving 12 bases between. CDR3 sequence reads: CASSFSAGGEQFF. The CDR3 coding sequence is TGTGCCAGCAGTTTTAGTGCGGGCGGTGAGCAGTTCTTC.

The chain links TRBV5-5 to TRBJ2-5; D not certain. The CDR3 contains 13 residues. CDR1 is SGHKS, CDR2 YYEKEE, per germline (reference sequence). The V and J ends lost 1 base and 5 bases respectively, with 9 bases between them. The CDR3 bases are TGTGCCAGCAGCTTGATCTGGTGGGAGACCCAGTACTTC. Its protein product is CASSLIWWETQYF.

This clonotype was seen a few times. The CDR3 DNA reads as TGTGCCAGCAGGATTTTGGGAGCCAAAAACATTCAGTACTTC. It translates to CASRILGAKNIQYF. V usage is TRBV6-1 and J usage is TRBJ2-4; D is unclear. The CDR3 consists of 14 residues. Trimming left V 6 bases short and J 0 bases short, with 9 bases between. Germline values: CDR1 MNHNS, CDR2 SASEGT.

This sequence joins TRBV7-6 and TRBJ2-1; 9 bases agree with TRBD2. With 5 bases clipped from V and 7 bases from J, the junction kept 12 bases outside the gene matches. CDR3 size: 16 residues. Germline loops: CDR1 SGHVS, CDR2 FNYEAQ. CDR3: CASSPPLAGVLNEQFF. CDR3 in DNA: TGTGCCAGCAGCCCGCCCTTAGCGGGAGTATTGAATGAGCAGTTCTTC. Complete variable domain (other parts from reference TRBV7-6 and TRBJ2-1): GAGVSQSPRYKVTKRGQDVALRCDPISGHVSLYWYRQALGQGPEFLTYFNYEAQQDKSGLPNDRFSAERPEGSISTLTIQRTEQRDSAMYRCASSPPLAGVLNEQFFGPGTRLTVL.

The V call is TRBV6-1, the J call TRBJ1-2; the D is unclear. Germline-derived CDR1 and CDR2 are MNHNS and SASEGT. V was shortened by 0 bases and J by 4 bases, with 12 bases between the two germline ends. This CDR3 spans 15 amino acids. CDR3 protein: CASSEANRFRYGYTF. The CDR3 DNA reads TGTGCCAGCAGTGAAGCGAACAGATTTCGCTATGGCTACACCTTC.

This clonotype came up many times. The V call is TRBV20-1, the J call TRBJ2-1; 10 positions match TRBD2. Germline V gene lookup returns CDR1 DFQATT and CDR2 SNEGSKA (reference sequence). The CDR3 runs 14 residues. The V gene end was trimmed by 6 bases and the J gene end by 7 bases; junction bases not matched to a gene: 9. The CDR3 DNA is TGCAGTGCCCATAGCGGGAGGTCCTCTAATGAGCAGTTCTTC. Amino acid sequence: CSAHSGRSSNEQFF.

Only a few counts were recorded for this clonotype. The gene calls are TRBV12-3 or TRBV12-4 and TRBJ2-7, with a possible D match to TRBD1 (6 bases). With 7 bases removed from V and 0 bases from J, the gap between germline ends came to 10 bases. The CDR3 extends over 13 amino acids. The CDR3 is CASTQGISYEQYF. The CDR3 region has the DNA TGTGCCAGCACACAGGGAATCTCCTACGAGCAGTACTTC.

This clonotype was seen more than once but under ten times. The chain links TRBV11-2 to TRBJ1-1, with D uncertain. CDR1 and CDR2 from the germline V gene are SGHAT and FQNNGV. CDR3 length: 16 amino acids. V shed 2 bases and J shed 0 bases, with 13 bases lying between them. CDR3 bases: TGTGCCAGCAGCTTAAGGTTTGGGCAGGTGAACACTGAAGCTTTCTTT. Its protein product is CASSLRFGQVNTEAFF.

The CDR3 reads CASRPASGRVNTGELFF. CDR3 in DNA: TGTGCCAGCAGGCCCGCTAGCGGGCGGGTTAACACCGGGGAGCTGTTTTTT. The chain employs TRBV7-9 and TRBJ2-2; 8 bases line up with TRBD2. Germline values: CDR1 SEHNR, CDR2 FQNEAQ (reference sequence). Unmatched junction bases numbered 11, after V lost 6 bases and J lost 2 bases. The CDR3 totals 17 residues.

This clonotype was detected a few times. The chain employs TRBV16 and TRBJ2-1; 10 bases match TRBD1. The CDR3 is 19 amino acids. Trimming cost V 2 bases and J 2 bases; bases outside gene matches: 12. Germline lookup yields CDR1 KGHSY and CDR2 FQNENV. In DNA form, the CDR3 reads TGTGCCAGCAGCCAACGGGACAGGGGCCCCCTTGAGGCCTACAATGAGCAGTTCTTC. As protein: CASSQRDRGPLEAYNEQFF.